Below are 28 T cell receptor beta chains sequenced from a single sample in a study of cytomegalovirus exposure and HLA in healthy donors. PCR involved 60 Vbeta and 13 Jbeta primers. Profiling relied on immunoSEQ multiplex PCR, and the TCRdb table lists in-frame clones only, not all of them. The repertoire consists of about 230,000 clones, with 85% to 90% occurring once and the leading ten covering 1%. The sample was PBMCs. These receptors originate from a woman under 30 in good health and CMV-seronegative.

A few counts support this clone. The DNA for the CDR3 is TGTGCCAGCAGTTATACGGGGGGGTTCTACACTGAAGCTTTCTTT. Amino acid sequence: CASSYTGGFYTEAFF. The V gene is TRBV27, the J gene TRBJ1-1; D is possibly TRBD1 (5 bases). Trimming pared 4 bases from V and 3 bases from J, leaving 15 bases between. The CDR3 extends over 15 amino acids. Germline assignment: CDR1 MNHEY and CDR2 SMNVEV (reference sequence).

The CDR3 region is CASSQEVGGETQYF. The DNA of the CDR3 is TGTGCCAGCAGCCAAGAGGTCGGCGGTGAGACCCAGTACTTC. This chain uses TRBV14 with TRBJ2-5; D gene uncertain. This CDR3 is 14 amino acids long. Germline CDR1 reads SGHDN; CDR2 reads FVKESK. The V gene lost 0 bases and the J gene lost 5 bases, with 10 bases spanning the gap.

The chain combines TRBV4-3 with TRBJ1-2, with D possibly matching TRBD1 (6 bases). The CDR3 has 16 amino acids. The V end was cut by 3 bases, the J end by 0 bases, with 14 bases between. Germline V gene sequence: CDR1 LGHNA, CDR2 YSLEER. The chain's CDR3 is CASSQFRDTSNYGYTF. The DNA for the CDR3 is TGCGCCAGCAGCCAGTTCCGGGACACCTCTAACTATGGCTACACCTTC.

The V and J genes are TRBV4-1 and TRBJ2-7; 8 bases are shared with TRBD2. Trimming cost V 1 base and J 3 bases; bases outside gene matches: 8. The CDR3 contains 16 residues. Germline values: CDR1 MGHRA, CDR2 YSYEKL. The CDR3 nucleotides read TGCGCCAGCAGCCAAGGAGGCGGGAGGACCCTCTACGAGCAGTACTTC. It encodes CASSQGGGRTLYEQYF.

V is TRBV15 and J is TRBJ2-7, with 9 nucleotides matching TRBD2. Per germline, CDR1 LNHNV and CDR2 YYDKDF (reference sequence). V shed 5 bases and J 4 bases; nucleotides not matched to a gene: 9. The CDR3 extends over 15 amino acids. In DNA, the CDR3 is TGTGCCACCAGCCAAAAAGGGACTAGCAGGTACGAGCAGTACTTC. It yields the protein CATSQKGTSRYEQYF.

There are a few counts of this clone. V is TRBV27 and J is TRBJ1-2, with D unclear. This CDR3 contains 13 residues. Trimming stripped 5 bases from V and 5 bases from J, with 12 bases between. Germline V gene sequence: CDR1 MNHEY, CDR2 SMNVEV (reference sequence). The CDR3 loop reads CASSVHQEYGYTF. Written as DNA, the CDR3 is TGTGCCAGCAGTGTACATCAGGAATATGGCTACACCTTC.

The CDR3 region has the DNA TGTGCCAGCAGCTTAGTTAGGGACAGGGGCCCCAACTATGGCTACACCTTC. Amino acid sequence: CASSLVRDRGPNYGYTF. The rearrangement uses TRBV11-2 and TRBJ1-2; TRBD1 matches at 10 bases. There are 17 residues in the CDR3. Germline-derived CDR1 and CDR2 are SGHAT and FQNNGV. J was trimmed by 2 bases and V by 1 base; bases with no gene match: 7.

Concerning this clone: One end of the junction is discordant with germline, which a read error may explain. The chain employs TRBV5-1 and TRBJ2-7; a weak D match, TRBD1 (7 bases). Germline loops: CDR1 SGHRS, CDR2 YFSETQ. The CDR3 runs to 13 residues. The CDR3 nucleotides read TGCGCCAGCAGCCAGGGGGACTCCAACGAGCAGTACTTC. This codes for CASSQGDSNEQYF.

This chain links TRBV5-4 with TRBJ1-3; TRBD1 aligns across 9 bases. The CDR3 extends over 17 amino acids. Germline loops: CDR1 SGHNT, CDR2 YYREEE (reference sequence). V lost 3 bases to trimming and J lost 0 bases; unmatched junction nucleotides: 7. The CDR3 DNA reads as TGTGCCAGCAGCTCACTACAGGGGGCTTCCTCTGGAAACACCATATATTTT. Translation: CASSSLQGASSGNTIYF.

The CDR3 protein is CASSLNTGGGETQYF. The CDR3 DNA sequence: TGCGCCAGCAGCTTAAATACAGGGGGCGGTGAGACCCAGTACTTC. This chain links TRBV5-1 with TRBJ2-5, with TRBD1 identical over 9 bases. Germline lookup yields CDR1 SGHRS and CDR2 YFSETQ. The CDR3 loop spans 15 amino acids. The V segment lost 2 bases and the J segment 5 bases; nucleotides outside the gene matches: 7.

The V gene is TRBV19, the J gene TRBJ2-7; D might be TRBD1 (6 bases). The CDR3 has 13 amino acids. From germline, CDR1 is LNHDA and CDR2 SQIVND (reference sequence). The germline V and J ends were trimmed by 5 bases and 3 bases, with 11 bases remaining between them. CDR3 sequence reads: CASSDTGNYEQYF. Written as DNA, the CDR3 is TGTGCCAGTAGTGATACAGGGAACTACGAGCAGTACTTC.

The CDR3 DNA reads TGTGCCAGCAGCCCCGACAGCACGGGTCAGCCCCAGCATTTT. Translating it yields CASSPDSTGQPQHF. The J gene is TRBJ1-5, the V gene TRBV6-5, with D perhaps TRBD1 (5 bases). CDR3 size: 14 residues. V shed 6 bases and J shed 6 bases, with 15 bases lying between them. Germline V gene data show CDR1 as MNHEY and CDR2 as SVGAGI.

The chain has TRBV5-5 and TRBJ1-5; D remains ambiguous. Germline assignment: CDR1 SGHKS and CDR2 YYEKEE (reference sequence). V was cut by 1 base and J by 6 bases, with 8 bases left in between. The CDR3 is made up of 13 amino acids. The CDR3 DNA follows: TGTGCCAGCAGCTTGAGTCGGGGTCAGCCCCAGCATTTT. The encoded protein is CASSLSRGQPQHF.

The V and J genes are TRBV7-2 and TRBJ2-3; 10 bases agree with TRBD2. This CDR3 region has 16 residues. Germline assignment: CDR1 SGHTA and CDR2 FQGNSA. The ends lost 1 base at V and 5 bases at J; junction bases unmatched: 6. CDR3 sequence: CASSLGASGGIDTQYF. Written as DNA, the CDR3 is TGTGCCAGCAGCTTAGGCGCTAGCGGGGGTATAGATACGCAGTATTTT.

This clone was recorded only once. The V gene is TRBV27, the J gene TRBJ2-1, with D perhaps matching TRBD1 (6 bases). This CDR3 comprises 15 residues. The ends were cut back, 4 bases at V and 16 bases at J, with 26 bases in the middle. Per germline, CDR1 MNHEY and CDR2 SMNVEV (reference sequence). CDR3 nucleotides: TGTGCCAGCAGTTACGATCGGACGCCACTAAGGGGGAAATTCTTC. This codes for CASSYDRTPLRGKFF.

The chain has TRBV2 and TRBJ1-2; D is perhaps TRBD1 (6 bases). The V end was cut by 9 bases, the J end by 4 bases, with 21 bases between. The CDR3 is made up of 15 amino acids. The germline V gene encodes CDR1 SNHLY and CDR2 FYNNEI. CDR3 region: CASGGTSLSAYGYTF. DNA for the CDR3: TGTGCCAGTGGTGGGACATCGCTTTCCGCCTATGGCTACACCTTC.

This chain links TRBV11-1 with TRBJ1-4; 7 bases are a match to TRBD1. V gave up 4 bases and J gave up 8 bases; unmatched junction bases: 1. The length of the CDR3 is 12 residues. Germline assignment: CDR1 SGHAT and CDR2 FQDESV (reference sequence). This CDR3 reads CASSWTGEKLFF. The CDR3 DNA is TGTGCCAGCAGCTGGACAGGCGAAAAACTGTTTTTT.

The chain carries TRBV5-6 and TRBJ1-4; no clear D gene. V was shortened by 3 bases and J by 17 bases, with 23 bases between the two germline ends. The CDR3 is made up of 14 amino acids. Germline loops: CDR1 SGHDT, CDR2 YYEEEE. The CDR3 coding sequence is TGTGCCAGCAGCTCCCGATGGGTCAGACTCCCGCCCTTTTTT. Translating it yields CASSSRWVRLPPFF.

The chain couples TRBV2 to TRBJ1-2; weak D call: TRBD1 (6 bases). Germline CDR1 and CDR2: SNHLY and FYNNEI. CDR3 size: 14 residues. Trimming cost V 6 bases and J 5 bases, with 16 bases left between them. The CDR3 sequence is CASRRQGKGYGYTF. DNA of the CDR3: TGTGCCAGCAGGAGGCAGGGGAAAGGTTATGGCTACACCTTC.

Here the CDR3 DNA reads TGTGCCAGTAGTCCAAACAGGGAATCCTACGAGCAGTACTTC. Its translation is CASSPNRESYEQYF. The chain carries TRBV19 and TRBJ2-7, with D possibly being TRBD1 (6 bases). Germline CDR1 LNHDA, CDR2 SQIVND (reference sequence). The ends were cut back, 5 bases at V and 1 base at J, with 12 bases in the middle. The CDR3 totals 14 residues.

The CDR3 is CASSEPVTGNTIYF. The CDR3 coding sequence is TGTGCCAGCAGCGAGCCGGTGACTGGAAACACCATATATTTT. The chain employs TRBV4-2 and TRBJ1-3, with D unresolved. V lost 5 bases and J lost 2, with 10 bases in between. Germline CDR1 and CDR2: LGHNA and YNFKEQ. The CDR3 length is 14 residues.

This clone appeared once. One end of the junction does not line up with germline, which may come from a read error. This sequence joins TRBV7-9 and TRBJ1-5; D gene uncertain. This CDR3 is 13 amino acids long. Germline lookup yields CDR1 SEHNR and CDR2 FQNEAQ (reference sequence). CDR3 DNA: TGTGCCAGCAGCTTATATAGCGATCAGCCCCAGCATTTT. Its protein is CASSLYSDQPQHF.

This clone has a single count. The chain couples TRBV30 to TRBJ1-2; no definite D call. V was clipped by 7 bases and J by 5 bases, with 20 bases between them. The CDR3 length is 14 residues. Germline assignment: CDR1 GTSNPN and CDR2 SVGIG (reference sequence). The DNA for the CDR3 is TGTGCCTCCCCCGGGGTTACTGCGGGGTATGGCTACACCTTC. This translates into CASPGVTAGYGYTF.

The J gene is TRBJ1-4, the V gene TRBV2, with D tentatively TRBD1 (6 bases). Between the trimmed V and J ends, which lost 9 bases and 7 bases, there was a span of 21 bases. The CDR3 consists of 15 residues. Germline loops: CDR1 SNHLY, CDR2 FYNNEI. The chain's CDR3 is CASSRQVQGSEKLFF. The DNA of the CDR3 is TGTGCCAGTTCAAGACAGGTCCAGGGTAGTGAAAAACTGTTTTTT.

The genes are TRBV7-6 and TRBJ2-7; 7 bases fit TRBD1. CDR1 and CDR2 from the germline V gene are SGHVS and FNYEAQ. J gave up 4 bases and V 2 bases, and 5 bases lay outside the gene matches. The CDR3 runs to 14 residues. CDR3 coding DNA: TGTGCCAGCAGCTTAACTCCAGGGGGATACGAGCAGTACTTC. Protein product: CASSLTPGGYEQYF.

The chain is built from TRBV7-2 and TRBJ2-1; TRBD1 might be the D (7 bases). The CDR3 spans 14 residues. The V and J ends lost 9 bases and 0 bases respectively, with 12 bases between them. From germline, CDR1 is SGHTA and CDR2 FQGNSA. CDR3 DNA: TGTGCCAGTGCGGGACAGCGCTCCTACAATGAGCAGTTCTTC. This sequence encodes CASAGQRSYNEQFF.

The chain couples TRBV7-7 to TRBJ2-3, with a tentative D call TRBD2 (6 bases). Germline V lookup: CDR1 SSHAT, CDR2 FNYEAQ (reference sequence). The CDR3 contains 20 residues. V lost 2 bases and J 0 bases, leaving 24 bases between the germline ends. CDR3 nucleotides: TGTGCCAGCAGCTTATTCCCAGTGGCTAGCGAAGTCCTAAGCACAGATACGCAGTATTTT. Its protein product is CASSLFPVASEVLSTDTQYF.

J is TRBJ2-1 and V is TRBV27; 7 nucleotides match TRBD2. The CDR3 is 13 residues long. Losses at the gene ends were 5 bases for V and 10 bases for J; bases not matched to a gene: 8. Germline V lookup: CDR1 MNHEY, CDR2 SMNVEV (reference sequence). The CDR3 reads CASSPGLVREQFF. The DNA for the CDR3 is TGTGCCAGCAGTCCAGGACTAGTCCGCGAGCAGTTCTTC.